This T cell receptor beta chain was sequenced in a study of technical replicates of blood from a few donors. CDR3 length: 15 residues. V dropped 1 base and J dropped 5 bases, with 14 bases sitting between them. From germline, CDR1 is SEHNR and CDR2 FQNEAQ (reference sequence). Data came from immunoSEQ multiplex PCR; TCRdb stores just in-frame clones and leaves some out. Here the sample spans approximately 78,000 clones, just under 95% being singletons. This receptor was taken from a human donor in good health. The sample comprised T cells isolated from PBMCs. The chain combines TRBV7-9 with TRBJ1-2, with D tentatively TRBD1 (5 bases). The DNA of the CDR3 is TGTGCCAGCAGCTTAGTGGAATCAGGGAGGTATGGCTACACCTTC. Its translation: CASSLVESGRYGYTF.